Reported below is one T cell receptor (beta chain). Measured with immunoSEQ multiplex PCR; TCRdb has only the in-frame clones, and not every one. The table lists 200,000 to 250,000 clones, around 84% of them singletons. This CDR3 spans 13 amino acids. V dropped 5 bases and J dropped 2 bases, with 7 bases sitting between them. CDR1 and CDR2 from the germline V gene are SGHRS and YFSETQ. The data were taken from a study of blood T cell repertoires in COVID-19. The TCR sequence derives from a human donor in a cohort sampled during active COVID-19. Sequencing input: peripheral blood. This chain joins TRBV5-1 and TRBJ2-2; D gene ambiguous. The CDR3: CASRLGNTGELFF. The DNA for the CDR3 is TGCGCCAGCAGGCTAGGCAACACCGGGGAGCTGTTTTTT.